This T cell receptor (beta chain) is from a study of shared clonotypes between healthy human individuals. Study summary: Three plates were used per donor for CD4 naive, three for CD4 memory, two for CD8 naive and one for CD8 memory. Regarding the study as a whole: Generation probabilities were higher for clonotypes shared across all four sorted-subset donors than for unshared ones. The sharing of 4% to 5.5% of naive CD4 clonotypes was seen across a handful of donors.

In regard to this clone: Its antigen is currently unknown.

V was cut by 3 bases and J by 6 bases, with 16 bases left in between. CDR1 and CDR2 from the germline V gene are SGHVS and FNYEAQ. The CDR3 covers 15 residues. Terminally differentiated effector memory CD45RA+ cells were excluded from the naive CD8 cells, which were CD45RO-negative and positively selected for CCR7. Method: immunoSEQ multiplex PCR; TCRdb's copy keeps in-frame clones and lacks some. The sample has around 2,000,000 clones, about 95% seen once. This TCR was recovered from a man between 18 and 29 years old in good health. Sequenced: naive CD8+ T cells sorted from blood. The rearrangement uses TRBV7-6 and TRBJ2-3; the D gene is possibly TRBD2 (5 bases). The CDR3: CASSFGNGVQDTQYF. The DNA of the CDR3 is TGTGCCAGCAGCTTCGGGAACGGAGTACAGGATACGCAGTATTTT. The whole variable domain, remainder taken from reference TRBV7-6 and TRBJ2-3, is GAGVSQSPRYKVTKRGQDVALRCDPISGHVSLYWYRQALGQGPEFLTYFNYEAQQDKSGLPNDRFSAERPEGSISTLTIQRTEQRDSAMYRCASSFGNGVQDTQYFGPGTRLTVL.